This T cell receptor (beta chain) was documented in a study of cytomegalovirus exposure and HLA in healthy donors. The trim removed 3 bases at V and 7 bases at J, leaving 11 bases unmatched. The length of the CDR3 is 16 residues. Germline CDR1 reads LNHDA; CDR2 reads SQIVND (reference sequence). The PCR had 60 Vbeta and 13 Jbeta primers. TCRdb's copy holds only in-frame clones and misses some; the assay was immunoSEQ multiplex PCR. Here the sample spans 95,000 to 150,000 clones, 81% being singletons. The clonotype was recovered from a man aged 18 to 30 in good health and CMV-seropositive. The J gene is TRBJ2-1, the V gene TRBV19; 8 nucleotides align to TRBD2. Sequenced sample: PBMCs. CDR3 protein: CASSIGLAQNRNEQFF. CDR3 DNA sequence: TGTGCCAGTAGTATCGGACTAGCCCAAAATCGGAATGAGCAGTTCTTC.